This TCR beta chain stems from a study of T cell repertoires and HLA-DP antigens. Trimming cost V 0 bases and J 6 bases, with 9 bases left between them. This CDR3 has 13 residues. Germline CDR1 is SGHRS and CDR2 is YFSETQ. With respect to this clone: The antigen is not known.

TCRdb keeps only in-frame clones here, not all; method: immunoSEQ multiplex PCR. Among around 100,000 clones listed, 92% were seen once. The TCR comes from a young woman in good health and CMV-seronegative. The chain uses TRBV5-1 and TRBJ1-1; the D gene is possibly TRBD1 (5 bases). Specimen: CD4+ T cells from PBMCs. The CDR3 DNA is TGCGCCAGCAGCTTGGGGGGCGCATCTGAAGCTTTCTTT. Translating it yields CASSLGGASEAFF.